A selection of T cell receptor beta chains follows, all from one sample in a study of beta chain features in type 1 diabetes. Some clones are missing from TCRdb's copy, which holds only in-frame ones; the method was immunoSEQ multiplex PCR. The table lists under 900,000 clones, 15% to 20% of them singletons. Sequencing was done on a sample of naive CD4+ T cells from blood. The source is a woman aged 18-29 years in good health. CDR3s include the opening cysteine and the closing phenylalanine or tryptophan. Fields, in order: D gene, clone size, V gene, J gene, CDR3 DNA, CDR3 protein. The D gene is left open where the match is weak. Only part of the rows carry a size: once, few, many, or a class if the clone is expanded.

D gene: TRBD1
clone size: -
V gene: TRBV7-2
J gene: TRBJ1-2
CDR3 DNA: TGTGCCAGCAGCGTTAGACAGGGACAGGGCTATGGCTACACCTTC
CDR3 protein: CASSVRQGQGYGYTF

D gene: TRBD2
clone size: -
V gene: TRBV5-1
J gene: TRBJ2-1
CDR3 DNA: TGCGCCAGCAGCTTGGCGGGAGCGTGGGAGGGCTCCTACAATGAGCAGTTCTTC
CDR3 protein: CASSLAGAWEGSYNEQFF

D gene: -
clone size: few
V gene: TRBV28
J gene: TRBJ2-1
CDR3 DNA: TGTGCCAGCAGGGCCCGAAGCGGAAACTACAATGAGCAGTTCTTC
CDR3 protein: CASRARSGNYNEQFF

D gene: TRBD2
clone size: few
V gene: TRBV29-1
J gene: TRBJ2-5
CDR3 DNA: TGCAGCGTTGAGCGGGAGGGAGAGACCCAGTACTTC
CDR3 protein: CSVEREGETQYF

D gene: -
clone size: once
V gene: TRBV4-2
J gene: TRBJ1-3
CDR3 DNA: TGTGCCAGCAGCCCCAGGGGCCGATCCTCTGGAAACACCATATATTTT
CDR3 protein: CASSPRGRSSGNTIYF

D gene: TRBD2
clone size: -
V gene: TRBV4-2
J gene: TRBJ2-2
CDR3 DNA: TGTGCCAGCAGCCAGAGGGGACTAGCGGGAACCGGGGAGCTGTTTTTT
CDR3 protein: CASSQRGLAGTGELFF

D gene: TRBD2
clone size: few
V gene: TRBV7-3
J gene: TRBJ2-7
CDR3 DNA: TGTGCCAGCAGCTTAACTAGCGGGCCAACCTACGAGCAGTACTTC
CDR3 protein: CASSLTSGPTYEQYF

D gene: TRBD1
clone size: few
V gene: TRBV9
J gene: TRBJ2-7
CDR3 DNA: TGTGCCAGCAGCATGGGACAGGGGGCGCGTTACGAGCAGTACTTC
CDR3 protein: CASSMGQGARYEQYF

D gene: -
clone size: few
V gene: TRBV10-3
J gene: TRBJ2-7
CDR3 DNA: TGTGCCATCAGCCCCGGGACAACGACCTACGAGCAGTACTTC
CDR3 protein: CAISPGTTTYEQYF

D gene: -
clone size: -
V gene: TRBV18
J gene: TRBJ2-7
CDR3 DNA: TGTGCCAGCTCACCATTAGCGTACTCCTACGAGCAGTACTTC
CDR3 protein: CASSPLAYSYEQYF

D gene: TRBD2
clone size: -
V gene: TRBV4-1
J gene: TRBJ2-1
CDR3 DNA: TGCGCCAGCAGCCAAGGGTCGGGAGGGCCAAATGAGCAGTTCTTC
CDR3 protein: CASSQGSGGPNEQFF

D gene: -
clone size: -
V gene: TRBV7-2
J gene: TRBJ1-2
CDR3 DNA: TGTGCCAGCAGCTCTCTGATGTGGGGCTATGGCTACACCTTC
CDR3 protein: CASSSLMWGYGYTF

D gene: -
clone size: few
V gene: TRBV14
J gene: TRBJ2-2
CDR3 DNA: TGTGCCAGCAGCCCCGGACTAAGGAACGGGGAGCTGTTTTTT
CDR3 protein: CASSPGLRNGELFF

D gene: -
clone size: few
V gene: TRBV19
J gene: TRBJ2-6
CDR3 DNA: TGTGCCAGTAGTTCAAGGTTCTTCTCTCCTTCTGGGGCCAACGTCCTGACTTTC
CDR3 protein: CASSSRFFSPSGANVLTF

D gene: -
clone size: few
V gene: TRBV15
J gene: TRBJ2-1
CDR3 DNA: TGTGCCACCAGCAAGTTTTTACTAGCCTCTTACAATGAGCAGTTCTTC
CDR3 protein: CATSKFLLASYNEQFF

D gene: TRBD2
clone size: -
V gene: TRBV15
J gene: TRBJ2-3
CDR3 DNA: TGTGCCACCAGCAGAGATTTAACTAGCGGCGGGAAAGATACGCAGTATTTT
CDR3 protein: CATSRDLTSGGKDTQYF

D gene: -
clone size: -
V gene: TRBV15
J gene: TRBJ2-1
CDR3 DNA: TGTGCCACCAGCAGAGTGGAAGGTGAGCAGTTCTTC
CDR3 protein: CATSRVEGEQFF

D gene: -
clone size: -
V gene: TRBV29-1
J gene: TRBJ2-5
CDR3 DNA: TGCAGCGTTAACAAGGGTTCCGAGACCCAGTACTTC
CDR3 protein: CSVNKGSETQYF

D gene: -
clone size: few
V gene: TRBV7-2
J gene: TRBJ1-2
CDR3 DNA: TGTGCCAGCAGCTTAGCGGCAGACTATGGCTACACCTTC
CDR3 protein: CASSLAADYGYTF

D gene: TRBD2
clone size: few
V gene: TRBV5-6
J gene: TRBJ2-1
CDR3 DNA: TGTGCCAGCAGCATCCGACTAGCGGGAGCTCATGAGCAGTTCTTC
CDR3 protein: CASSIRLAGAHEQFF

D gene: -
clone size: -
V gene: TRBV15
J gene: TRBJ2-5
CDR3 DNA: TGTGCCACCAGCGTCCCGGGATTTGGGACCCAGTACTTC
CDR3 protein: CATSVPGFGTQYF

D gene: TRBD2
clone size: -
V gene: TRBV27
J gene: TRBJ2-1
CDR3 DNA: TGTGCCAGCAGCGCCGGACTAGCGGGAGGGCCCTCCTACAATGAGCAGTTCTTC
CDR3 protein: CASSAGLAGGPSYNEQFF